Listed here is a single T cell receptor (beta chain). These data belong to a study of OX40 agonist ivuxolimab in advanced cancers. Across the study: Ivuxolimab, an agonistic anti-OX40 (CD134) antibody, was given to patients. Patients received ivuxolimab, an intravenous treatment, every 2 weeks at 0.01 to 10 mg/kg. With a range of roughly 20 to 90, age averaged approximately 60 years, and around 80% were male.

Clones were read by immunoSEQ multiplex PCR, and TCRdb kept only the in-frame ones, dropping some. The sample lists under 90,000 clones, approximately 94% occurring once. V trimming: 0 bases; J trimming: 4 bases; junction bases outside the gene matches: 4. Germline loops: CDR1 MGHRA, CDR2 YSYEKL. The CDR3 loop spans 16 amino acids. The chain is built from TRBV4-1 and TRBJ2-2; 8 bases are a match to TRBD1. The input for sequencing was CD4+ or CD8+ T cells sorted from blood, taken in a trial of the OX40 agonist ivuxolimab. This TCR derives from an adult with an advanced solid tumor such as melanoma, head and neck, liver or kidney cancer. The CDR3 nucleotides read TGCGCCAGCAGCCAAGACGAACAGGGGGGCACCGGGGAGCTGTTTTTT. Translation gives CASSQDEQGGTGELFF.